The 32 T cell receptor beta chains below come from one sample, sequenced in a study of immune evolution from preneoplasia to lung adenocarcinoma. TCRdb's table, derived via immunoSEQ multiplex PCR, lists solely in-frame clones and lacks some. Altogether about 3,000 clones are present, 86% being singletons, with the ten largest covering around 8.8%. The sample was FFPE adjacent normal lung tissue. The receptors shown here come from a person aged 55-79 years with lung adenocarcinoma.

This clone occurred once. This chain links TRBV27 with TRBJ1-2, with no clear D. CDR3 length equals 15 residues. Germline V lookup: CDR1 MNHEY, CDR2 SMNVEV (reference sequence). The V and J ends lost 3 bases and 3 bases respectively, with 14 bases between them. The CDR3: CASSFDPAAYYGYTF. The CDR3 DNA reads TGTGCCAGCAGTTTTGATCCAGCAGCATACTATGGCTACACCTTC.

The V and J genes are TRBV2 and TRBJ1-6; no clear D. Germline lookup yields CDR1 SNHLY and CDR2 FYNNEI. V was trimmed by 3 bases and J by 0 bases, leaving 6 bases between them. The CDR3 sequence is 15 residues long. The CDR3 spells CASSDRSSYNSPLHF. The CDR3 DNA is TGTGCCAGCAGTGACAGGAGCTCCTATAATTCACCCCTCCACTTT.

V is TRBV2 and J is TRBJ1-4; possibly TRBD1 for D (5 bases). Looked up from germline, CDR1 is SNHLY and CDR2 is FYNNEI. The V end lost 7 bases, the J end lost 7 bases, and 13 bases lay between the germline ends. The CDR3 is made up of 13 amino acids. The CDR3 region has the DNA TGTGCCAGCATGGGGGGAGGCGGTGAAAAACTGTTTTTT. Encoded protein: CASMGGGGEKLFF. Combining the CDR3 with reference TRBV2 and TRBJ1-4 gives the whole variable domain EPEVTQTPSHQVTQMGQEVILRCVPISNHLYFYWYRQILGQKVEFLVSFYNNEISEKSEIFDDQFSVERPDGSNFTLKIRSTKLEDSAMYFCASMGGGGEKLFFGSGTQLSVL.

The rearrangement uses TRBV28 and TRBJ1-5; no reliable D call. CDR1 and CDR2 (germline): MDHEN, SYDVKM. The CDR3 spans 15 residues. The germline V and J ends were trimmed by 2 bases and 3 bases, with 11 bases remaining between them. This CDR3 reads CASSLPGGNNQPQHF. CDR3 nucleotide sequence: TGTGCCAGCAGTTTACCGGGCGGGAACAATCAGCCCCAGCATTTT.

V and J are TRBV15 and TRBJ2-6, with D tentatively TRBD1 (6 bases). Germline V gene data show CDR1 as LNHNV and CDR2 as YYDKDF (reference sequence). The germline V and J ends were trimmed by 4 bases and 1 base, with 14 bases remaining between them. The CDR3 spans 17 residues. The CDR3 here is CATSMGRGASGANVLTF. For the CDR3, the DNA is TGTGCCACCAGCATGGGCAGGGGAGCGTCTGGGGCCAACGTCCTGACTTTC.

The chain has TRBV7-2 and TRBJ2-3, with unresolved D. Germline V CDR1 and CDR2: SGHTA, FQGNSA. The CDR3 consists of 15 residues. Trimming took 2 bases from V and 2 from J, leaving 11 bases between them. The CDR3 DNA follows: TGTGCCAGCAGCTTATTCGGAACTGACACAGATACGCAGTATTTT. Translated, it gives CASSLFGTDTDTQYF. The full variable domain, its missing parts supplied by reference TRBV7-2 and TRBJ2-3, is GAGVSQSPSNKVTEKGKDVELRCDPISGHTALYWYRQSLGQGLEFLIYFQGNSAPDKSGLPSDRFSAERTGGSVSTLTIQRTQQEDSAVYLCASSLFGTDTDTQYFGPGTRLTVL.

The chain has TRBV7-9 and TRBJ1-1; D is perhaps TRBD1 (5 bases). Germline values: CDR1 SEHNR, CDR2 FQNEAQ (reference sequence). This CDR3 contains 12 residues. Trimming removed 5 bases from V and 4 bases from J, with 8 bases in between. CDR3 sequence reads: CASSQGGTEAFF. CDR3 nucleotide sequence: TGTGCCAGCAGCCAGGGAGGCACTGAAGCTTTCTTT.

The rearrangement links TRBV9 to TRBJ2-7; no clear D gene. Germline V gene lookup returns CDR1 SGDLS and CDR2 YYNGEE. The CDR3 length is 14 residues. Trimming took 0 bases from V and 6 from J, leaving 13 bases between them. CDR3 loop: CASSVGRYGIEQYF. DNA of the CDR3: TGTGCCAGCAGCGTAGGCCGGTATGGGATCGAGCAGTACTTC.

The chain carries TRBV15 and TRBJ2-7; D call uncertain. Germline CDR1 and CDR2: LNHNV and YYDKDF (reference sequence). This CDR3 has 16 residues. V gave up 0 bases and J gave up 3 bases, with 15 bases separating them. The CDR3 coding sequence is TGTGCCACCAGCAGAGATCAGTTTCCGTTTGACTACGAGCAGTACTTC. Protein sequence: CATSRDQFPFDYEQYF.

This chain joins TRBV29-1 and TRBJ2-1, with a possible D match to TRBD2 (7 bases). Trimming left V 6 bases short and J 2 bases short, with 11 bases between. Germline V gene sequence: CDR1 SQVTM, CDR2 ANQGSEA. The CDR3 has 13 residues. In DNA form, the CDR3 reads TGCAGCGTCCGCGGGGGCCCCTACAATGAGCAGTTCTTC. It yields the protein CSVRGGPYNEQFF.

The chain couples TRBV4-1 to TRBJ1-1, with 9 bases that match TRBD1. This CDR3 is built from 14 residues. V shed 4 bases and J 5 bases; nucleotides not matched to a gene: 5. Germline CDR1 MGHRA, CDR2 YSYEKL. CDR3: CASSPGQGRTEAFF. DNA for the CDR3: TGCGCCAGCAGCCCGGGACAGGGAAGGACTGAAGCTTTCTTT.

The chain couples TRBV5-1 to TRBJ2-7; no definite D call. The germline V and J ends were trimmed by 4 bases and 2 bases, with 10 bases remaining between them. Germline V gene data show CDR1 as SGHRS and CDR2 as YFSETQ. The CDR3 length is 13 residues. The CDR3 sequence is CASSPTPPYEQYF. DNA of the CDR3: TGCGCCAGCAGCCCGACACCTCCCTACGAGCAGTACTTC. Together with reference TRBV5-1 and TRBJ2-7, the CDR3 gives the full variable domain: KAGVTQTPRYLIKTRGQQVTLSCSPISGHRSVSWYQQTPGQGLQFLFEYFSETQRNKGNFPGRFSGRQFSNSRSEMNVSTLELGDSALYLCASSPTPPYEQYFGPGTRLTVT.

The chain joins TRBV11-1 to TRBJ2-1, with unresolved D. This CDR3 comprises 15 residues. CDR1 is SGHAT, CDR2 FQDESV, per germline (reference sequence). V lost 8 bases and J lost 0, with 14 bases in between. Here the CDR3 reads CASGSWGSSYNEQFF. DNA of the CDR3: TGTGCCAGCGGGTCGTGGGGAAGCTCCTACAATGAGCAGTTCTTC.

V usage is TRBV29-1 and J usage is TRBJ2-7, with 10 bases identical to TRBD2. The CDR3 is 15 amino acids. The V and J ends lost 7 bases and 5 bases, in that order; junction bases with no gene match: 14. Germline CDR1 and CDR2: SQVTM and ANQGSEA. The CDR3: CSAALAGVPTNEQYF. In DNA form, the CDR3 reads TGCAGCGCCGCGCTAGCGGGGGTTCCGACTAACGAGCAGTACTTC.

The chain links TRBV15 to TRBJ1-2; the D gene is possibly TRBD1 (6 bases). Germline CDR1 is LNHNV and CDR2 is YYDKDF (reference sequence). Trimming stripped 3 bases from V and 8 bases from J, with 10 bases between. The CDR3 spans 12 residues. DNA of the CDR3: TGTGCCACCAGCAGCCCAGGGGTCGGCTACACCTTC. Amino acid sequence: CATSSPGVGYTF.

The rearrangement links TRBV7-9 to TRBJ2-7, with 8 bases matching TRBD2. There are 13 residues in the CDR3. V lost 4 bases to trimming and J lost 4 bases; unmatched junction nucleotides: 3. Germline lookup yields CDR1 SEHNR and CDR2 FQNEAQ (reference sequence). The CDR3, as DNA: TGTGCCAGCAGCTCGGGAGGGGATTACGAGCAGTACTTC. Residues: CASSSGGDYEQYF.

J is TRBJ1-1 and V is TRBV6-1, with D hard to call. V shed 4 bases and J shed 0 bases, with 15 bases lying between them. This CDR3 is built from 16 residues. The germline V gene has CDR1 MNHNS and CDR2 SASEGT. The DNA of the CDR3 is TGTGCCAGCAGTGGAAATCGTGGACCGTTGAACACTGAAGCTTTCTTT. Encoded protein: CASSGNRGPLNTEAFF.

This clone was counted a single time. The chain's CDR3 is CASSLGYQNTEAFF. The CDR3 DNA reads TGCGCCAGCAGCTTAGGTTATCAGAACACTGAAGCTTTCTTT. The chain joins TRBV5-1 to TRBJ1-1; no firm D call. The V gene's germline CDR1 is SGHRS and CDR2 YFSETQ. This CDR3 comprises 14 residues. Trimming pared 2 bases from V and 1 base from J, leaving 9 bases between.

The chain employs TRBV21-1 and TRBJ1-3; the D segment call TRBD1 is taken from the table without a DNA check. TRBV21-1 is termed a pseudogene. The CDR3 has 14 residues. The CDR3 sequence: CASSRIPAGPTIYF. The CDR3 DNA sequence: TGTGCCAGCAGCCGAATCCCCGCTGGGCCCACCATATATTTT.

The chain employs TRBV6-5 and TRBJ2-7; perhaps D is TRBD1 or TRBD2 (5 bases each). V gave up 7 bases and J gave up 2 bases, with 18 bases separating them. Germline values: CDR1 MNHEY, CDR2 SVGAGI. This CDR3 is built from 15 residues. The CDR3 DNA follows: TGTGCCAGCACCCGAGCCGGGACGGTAGCCTACGAGCAGTACTTC. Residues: CASTRAGTVAYEQYF.

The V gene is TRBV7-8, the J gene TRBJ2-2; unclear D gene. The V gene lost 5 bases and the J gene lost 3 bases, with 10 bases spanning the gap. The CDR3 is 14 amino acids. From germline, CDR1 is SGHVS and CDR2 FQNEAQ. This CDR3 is CASSRLFDTGELFF. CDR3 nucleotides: TGTGCCAGCAGCCGACTTTTCGACACCGGGGAGCTGTTTTTT.

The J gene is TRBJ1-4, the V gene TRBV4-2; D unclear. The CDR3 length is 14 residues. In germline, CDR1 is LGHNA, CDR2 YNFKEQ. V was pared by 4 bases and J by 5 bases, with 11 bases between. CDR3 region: CASSPDGRNEKLFF. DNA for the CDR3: TGTGCCAGCAGCCCGGACGGAAGAAATGAAAAACTGTTTTTT.

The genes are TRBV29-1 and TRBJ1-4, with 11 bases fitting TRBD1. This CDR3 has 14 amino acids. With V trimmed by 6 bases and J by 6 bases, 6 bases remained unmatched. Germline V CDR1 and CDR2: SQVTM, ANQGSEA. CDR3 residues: CSVDRTGGDEKLFF. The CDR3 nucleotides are TGCAGCGTGGACCGGACAGGGGGCGATGAAAAACTGTTTTTT.

CDR3: CASTLQIYRALSSGYTF. CDR3 DNA: TGTGCCAGCACCTTACAAATTTACCGGGCCTTATCCTCCGGCTACACCTTC. The V and J genes are TRBV2 and TRBJ1-2; D unclear. This CDR3 spans 17 amino acids. V was cut by 7 bases and J by 8 bases, with 29 bases left in between. CDR1 and CDR2 from the germline V gene are SNHLY and FYNNEI.

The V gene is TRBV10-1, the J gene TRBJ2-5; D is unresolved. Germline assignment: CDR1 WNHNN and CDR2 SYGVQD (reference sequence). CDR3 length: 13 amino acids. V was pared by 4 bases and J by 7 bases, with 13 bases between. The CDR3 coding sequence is TGCGCCAGCAGTGGGGGAACGGACGGGACCCAGTACTTC. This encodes CASSGGTDGTQYF.

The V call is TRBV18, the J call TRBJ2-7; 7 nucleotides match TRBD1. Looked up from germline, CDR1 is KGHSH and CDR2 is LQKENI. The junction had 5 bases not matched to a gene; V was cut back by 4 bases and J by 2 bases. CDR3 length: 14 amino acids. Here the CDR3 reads CASSLQGPPYEQYF. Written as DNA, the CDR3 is TGTGCCAGCTCACTACAGGGGCCGCCCTACGAGCAGTACTTC.

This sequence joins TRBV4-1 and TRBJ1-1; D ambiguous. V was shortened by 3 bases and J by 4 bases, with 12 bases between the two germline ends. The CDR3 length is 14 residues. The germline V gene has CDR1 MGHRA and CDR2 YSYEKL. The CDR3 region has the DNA TGCGCCAGCAGCCACCCGGAGTGGGGCACTGAAGCTTTCTTT. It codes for CASSHPEWGTEAFF.

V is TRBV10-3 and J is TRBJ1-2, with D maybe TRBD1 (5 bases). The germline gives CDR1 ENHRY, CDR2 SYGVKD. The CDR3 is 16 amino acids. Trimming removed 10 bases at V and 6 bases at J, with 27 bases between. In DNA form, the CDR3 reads TGTGCCACCCCGCGGACGGCAGGCTCGAGGGGCAATGGCTACACCTTC. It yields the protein CATPRTAGSRGNGYTF.

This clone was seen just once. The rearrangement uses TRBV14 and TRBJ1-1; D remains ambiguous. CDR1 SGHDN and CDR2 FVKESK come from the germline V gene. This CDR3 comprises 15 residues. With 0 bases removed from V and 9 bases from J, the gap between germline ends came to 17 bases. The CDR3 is CASSQDPGHLKKAFF. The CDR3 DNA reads TGTGCCAGCAGCCAAGACCCAGGTCACCTGAAAAAAGCTTTCTTT.

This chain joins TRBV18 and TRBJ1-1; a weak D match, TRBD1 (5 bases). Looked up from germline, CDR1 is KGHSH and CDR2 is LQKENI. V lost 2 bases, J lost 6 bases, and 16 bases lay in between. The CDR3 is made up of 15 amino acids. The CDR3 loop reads CASSPYRAGFAEAFF. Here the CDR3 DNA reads TGTGCCAGCTCACCATATAGGGCAGGGTTCGCTGAAGCTTTCTTT.

DNA for the CDR3: TGTGCCAGCAGAACAGGGGCGGGCACTGAAGCTTTCTTT. This gives the protein CASRTGAGTEAFF. The chain carries TRBV28 and TRBJ1-1; 7 bases are a match to TRBD1. With V trimmed by 6 bases and J by 4 bases, 5 bases remained unmatched. Germline V gene sequence: CDR1 MDHEN, CDR2 SYDVKM. The CDR3 spans 13 residues.

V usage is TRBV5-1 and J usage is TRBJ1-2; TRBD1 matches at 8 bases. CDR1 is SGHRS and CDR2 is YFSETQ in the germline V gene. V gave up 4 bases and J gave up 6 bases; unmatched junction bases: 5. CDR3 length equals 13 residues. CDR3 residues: CASSVQGGDGYTF. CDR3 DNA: TGCGCCAGCAGCGTACAGGGGGGAGATGGCTACACCTTC.